Listed below are T cell receptor beta chains from one sample, sequenced in a study of blood T cells in healthy people across ages. TCRdb reprocessed the 5' RACE reads with MiXCR, giving one entry per CDR3 protein. The sample has approximately 810,000 distinct CDR3 sequences, under 40% seen once. The sequencing sample was made of blood. These receptors all stem from a man between 18 and 35 years old in good health. Both conserved end residues are part of each CDR3. The D gene is left open where the match is weak. Clone size is not always given. Where it is, it says once, few, many or a class for expanded clones.

d_call j_call v_call clone_size cdr3_nt cdr3_aa
NA TRBJ2-1 TRBV20-1 NA TGCAGTGCTAGAGAGGGGGAGAATAACAATGAGCAGTTCTTC CSAREGENNNEQFF
TRBD1 TRBJ1-3 TRBV12-3/TRBV12-4 NA TGTGCCAGCAGTTTGGGACAGGGGGTAGGAAACACCATATATTTT CASSLGQGVGNTIYF
NA TRBJ1-3 TRBV7-2 NA TGTGCCAGCAGCTTAGTTCCGGAGGGATACGAAACCACCACCATATATTTT CASSLVPEGYETTTIYF
NA TRBJ2-3 TRBV10-3 NA TGTGCCATCAGGGGGGCAGATACGCAGTATTTT CAIRGADTQYF
NA TRBJ2-1 TRBV25-1 NA TGTGCCAGCAGTGGAGGGACGGTGATCTCCTACAATGAGCAGTTCTTC CASSGGTVISYNEQFF
NA TRBJ1-1 TRBV4-1 few TGCGCCAGCAGCCAAGTATGGTTAGGGGACACTGAAGCTTTCTTT CASSQVWLGDTEAFF
NA TRBJ1-2 TRBV7-2 few TGTGCCAGCAGCTTAGGGGACGGACATAACTATGGCTACACCTTC CASSLGDGHNYGYTF
TRBD2 TRBJ2-5 TRBV5-6 NA TGTGCCAGCAGCTTTGGAAGGGAGGGGACCCAGTACTTC CASSFGREGTQYF
NA TRBJ2-7 TRBV20-1 NA TGCAGTGCTCCAAGCCCGGGGGCCAGCTCCTACGAGCAGTACTTC CSAPSPGASSYEQYF
TRBD1 TRBJ1-1 TRBV29-1 NA TGCAGCGTCCAGAAGGACAGGGGATCAATGAACACTGAAGCTTTCTTT CSVQKDRGSMNTEAFF
NA TRBJ1-1 TRBV25-1 NA TGTGCCAGCAGTGAGGACGGTGGTAAGGCTGAAGCTTTCTTT CASSEDGGKAEAFF
NA TRBJ2-5 TRBV5-1 NA TGCGCCAGCAGCTCCGACTGGAATGAGCAGTACTTC CASSSDWNEQYF
TRBD2 TRBJ2-7 TRBV6-1 NA TGTGCCAGCAGTGCCGGGGGTAGCGGGGGGGCTCGATACGAGCAGTACTTC CASSAGGSGGARYEQYF
NA TRBJ2-5 TRBV5-1 few TGCGCCAGCAGCCGATCGACAGTTTTGTCGGAGACCCAGTACTTC CASSRSTVLSETQYF
NA TRBJ1-1 TRBV20-1 NA TGCAGTGCTGAGGGAGGGGAACTCACTGAAGCTTTCTTT CSAEGGELTEAFF
NA TRBJ2-1 TRBV4-1 many TGCGCCAGCAGCCAACTGGTCTGGAGCAATGAGCAGTTCTTC CASSQLVWSNEQFF
NA TRBJ2-1 TRBV5-1 NA TGCGCCAGCAGCTTGTCCAAGGGGGGACGAAACTACAATGAGCAGTTCTTC CASSLSKGGRNYNEQFF
NA TRBJ2-1 TRBV2 NA TGTGCCAGCGGGGCTGAGTCCTACAATGAGCAGTTCTTC CASGAESYNEQFF
NA TRBJ1-1 TRBV12-3/TRBV12-4 few TGTGCCAGCAGTTCATCCCCTGAAGCTTTCTTT CASSSSPEAFF
TRBD1 TRBJ2-2 TRBV2 NA TGTGCCAGCGGGACAGGGACGAACACCGGGGAGCTGTTTTTT CASGTGTNTGELFF
NA TRBJ1-6 TRBV2 few TGTGCCAGCAGTGCAATGGGCTCCTATAATTCACCCCTCCACTTT CASSAMGSYNSPLHF
NA TRBJ2-3 TRBV21-1 NA TGTGCCAGCAGCAAAGCATTCAGGACAGTCACAGATACGCAGTATTTT CASSKAFRTVTDTQYF
NA TRBJ1-1 TRBV20-1 NA TGCAGTGCTAGAGATCACCAGGACGTTACGGGAACTGAAGCTTTCTTT CSARDHQDVTGTEAFF
NA TRBJ2-5 TRBV20-1 NA TGCAGTGCTAAGATAAAGACCCAGTACTTC CSAKIKTQYF
NA TRBJ2-1 TRBV20-1 few TGCAGTGCTCGAACGGACAGCTACAATGAGCAGTTCTTC CSARTDSYNEQFF
NA TRBJ1-1 TRBV7-9 NA TGTGCCAGCAGCACGAGGCGAGAAGCTTTCTTT CASSTRREAFF
NA TRBJ1-2 TRBV4-3 many TGCGCCAGCAGCCAAATTCCCCTTCCAGGCTACACCTTC CASSQIPLPGYTF
NA TRBJ2-7 TRBV6-5 NA TGTGCCAGCAGCGGTCCAAACTACGAGCAGTACTTC CASSGPNYEQYF
NA TRBJ1-5 TRBV12-3/TRBV12-4 NA TGTGCCAGCAGTATTGGGGGGCCCAATCAGCCCCAGCATTTT CASSIGGPNQPQHF
NA TRBJ1-2 TRBV5-1 NA TGCGCCAGCAGCTTGGAGGGGATGGCGGGCGGCTACACCTTC CASSLEGMAGGYTF
NA TRBJ2-5 TRBV6-2/TRBV6-3 NA TGTGCCAGCAGTTACTCCAGCTCCGACACCGAGACCCAGTACTTC CASSYSSSDTETQYF
TRBD2 TRBJ2-1 TRBV12-3/TRBV12-4 NA TGTGCCAGCAGTTCCACTAGCGGGGGGCGGTTGGATGAGCAGTTCTTC CASSSTSGGRLDEQFF
NA TRBJ2-1 TRBV27 NA TGTGCCAGCAGATGGGGCAGGGAAGTCTATGAGCAGTTCTTC CASRWGREVYEQFF
NA TRBJ2-5 TRBV25-1 NA TGTGCCAGCAGTTCGGAGGGAATGAGTGAGACCCAGTACTTC CASSSEGMSETQYF
NA TRBJ2-1 TRBV7-2 NA TGTGCCAGCAGCTTAAGACAGGGGACCGGGCCACTAGCGATCCATGAGCAGTTCTTC CASSLRQGTGPLAIHEQFF
NA TRBJ1-2 TRBV12-3/TRBV12-4 NA TGTGCCAGCAGTTTATTTGAGAAAGCTAACTATGGCTACACCTTC CASSLFEKANYGYTF
NA TRBJ2-3 TRBV7-9 NA TGTGCCAGCAGCAAATCATTGCAGGGGAACACAGATACGCAGTATTTT CASSKSLQGNTDTQYF
TRBD1 TRBJ1-1 TRBV6-5 few TGTGCCAGCAGTTTAGTTCCCGGGACAGTGAACACTGAAGCTTTCTTT CASSLVPGTVNTEAFF
NA TRBJ2-2 TRBV5-1 NA TGCGCCAGCACCAGGGGCCCCAACACCGGGGAGCTGTTTTTT CASTRGPNTGELFF
NA TRBJ2-2 TRBV7-3 NA TGTGCCAGCAGCTTAGGGGCTAGCTTGGGCACCGGGGAGCTGTTTTTT CASSLGASLGTGELFF
NA TRBJ2-3 TRBV13 many TGTGCCAGCAGCACCCCGAGCACAGATACGCAGTATTTT CASSTPSTDTQYF
NA TRBJ2-3 TRBV9 NA TGTGCCAGCAGCGTTAACTCCGATTCGCAGTATTTT CASSVNSDSQYF
NA TRBJ2-3 TRBV9 many TGTGCCAGCAGCGTAGCCGCGGGTGATACGCAGTATTTT CASSVAAGDTQYF
NA TRBJ2-5 TRBV5-5 few TGTGCCAGCAGCTTGGACGCCAGAGAAGAGACCCAGTACTTC CASSLDAREETQYF
TRBD2 TRBJ2-5 TRBV28 few TGTGCCAGCAGTGGGACTAGCGGGGGGACAGAGACCCAGTACTTC CASSGTSGGTETQYF
NA TRBJ1-6 TRBV6-5 NA TGTGCCAGCAGTTACTCAGGGGACTGGAATTCACCCCTCCACTTT CASSYSGDWNSPLHF
TRBD1 TRBJ2-7 TRBV9 NA TGTGCCAGCAGCGAGACAGGGGGCGAATACGAGCAGTACTTC CASSETGGEYEQYF
NA TRBJ1-1 TRBV20-1 NA TGCAGTGCTAGAGATGTCCTATTGAACACTGAAGCTTTCTTT CSARDVLLNTEAFF
TRBD1 TRBJ2-5 TRBV2 few TGTGCCAGCAGTGTCAACAGGGGGCCGGAGACCCAGTACTTC CASSVNRGPETQYF
TRBD2 TRBJ2-3 TRBV2 NA TGTGCCAGCAGTGATGGAGCGGGGTTGATGGGTACGCAGTATTTT CASSDGAGLMGTQYF
TRBD1 TRBJ1-5 TRBV20-1 once TGCAGTGCTCAAATCGGACAGGCAAATCAGCCCCAGCATTTT CSAQIGQANQPQHF